A single sample is the source of the 6 T cell receptor beta chains below, sequenced in a study of beta chain features in type 1 diabetes. Their antigens are not known. The investigators reverse transcribed all of the isolated RNA, so they sequenced expressed TCRB transcripts. Sequencing was performed with immunoSEQ multiplex PCR; in TCRdb, only in-frame clones are kept and a portion is missing. This table has 95,000 to 150,000 clones, 15% to 20% appearing once. Overall study findings and caveats: Type 1 diabetes patients showed a moderate but significant shortening of TCRB CDR3s in all four CD4+ subsets.

Sequenced input: central memory CD4+ T cells from blood. The receptor source for this set is a man younger than 35 with type 1 diabetes.

This clone appeared a few times. The V gene is TRBV14, the J gene TRBJ2-1, with D perhaps assigned TRBD1 or TRBD2 (5 bases each). Between the trimmed V and J ends, which lost 0 bases and 0 bases, there was a span of 15 bases. The CDR3 contains 18 residues. Germline CDR1 is SGHDN and CDR2 is FVKESK. The CDR3 DNA is TGTGCCAGCAGCCAAGATCCGCGCTACGGGACCTCCTACAATGAGCAGTTCTTC. Translating it yields CASSQDPRYGTSYNEQFF. The variable domain in full, with the rest retrieved from reference TRBV14 and TRBJ2-1, is EAGVTQFPSHSVIEKGQTVTLRCDPISGHDNLYWYRRVMGKEIKFLLHFVKESKQDESGMPNNRFLAERTGGTYSTLKVQPAELEDSGVYFCASSQDPRYGTSYNEQFFGPGTRLTVL.

The genes are TRBV7-9 and TRBJ1-2; D not certain. The germline V gene encodes CDR1 SEHNR and CDR2 FQNEAQ (reference sequence). Deletions cut 3 bases from V and 2 bases from J, with 1 base between. This CDR3 comprises 11 residues. The CDR3 DNA is TGTGCCAGCAGCTTCAACTATGGCTACACCTTC. This codes for CASSFNYGYTF.

The gene calls are TRBV5-4 and TRBJ2-3; no clear D gene. The CDR3 extends over 15 amino acids. V was cut by 3 bases and J by 0 bases, with 11 bases left in between. Germline V gene lookup returns CDR1 SGHNT and CDR2 YYREEE (reference sequence). Here the CDR3 DNA reads TGTGCCAGCAGCTCCCCCCCGCCTAGCACAGATACGCAGTATTTT. It encodes CASSSPPPSTDTQYF. Full variable domain (missing parts from reference TRBV5-4 and TRBJ2-3): ETGVTQSPTHLIKTRGQQVTLRCSSQSGHNTVSWYQQALGQGPQFIFQYYREEENGRGNFPPRFSGLQFPNYSSELNVNALELDDSALYLCASSSPPPSTDTQYFGPGTRLTVL.

The V gene is TRBV2, the J gene TRBJ2-7; D assignment may be TRBD1 or TRBD2 (6 bases each). The CDR3 contains 15 residues. Between the trimmed V and J ends, which lost 2 bases and 6 bases, there was a span of 17 bases. Germline CDR1 and CDR2: SNHLY and FYNNEI. The CDR3 sequence: CASSELQGGYGEQYF. In nucleotides, the CDR3 is TGTGCCAGCAGTGAACTACAGGGAGGTTACGGCGAGCAGTACTTC.

This clone was observed at least ten times. The chain is built from TRBV19 and TRBJ2-1, with 8 bases lining up with TRBD1. This CDR3 has 17 residues. Germline trimming cut 5 bases from V and 0 bases from J; bases unmatched to any gene: 9. Per germline, CDR1 LNHDA and CDR2 SQIVND (reference sequence). CDR3 coding DNA: TGTGCCAGTAGTGGGCCAGGGGGCCTGAGCTCCTACAATGAGCAGTTCTTC. Translation gives CASSGPGGLSSYNEQFF.

The chain couples TRBV7-2 to TRBJ1-5, with TRBD1 matching 7 bases. V lost 4 bases and J lost 4; bases outside the gene matches: 10. CDR1 is SGHTA and CDR2 is FQGNSA in the germline V gene. This CDR3 region has 16 residues. The CDR3 sequence is CASSSQGTIANQPQHF. The CDR3 DNA reads as TGTGCCAGCAGCTCACAGGGGACTATCGCAAATCAGCCCCAGCATTTT.